This TCR beta chain was sequenced during a study of CD8+ T cells in alopecia areata. V was clipped by 6 bases and J by 2 bases, with 14 bases between them. Germline CDR1 reads SQVTM; CDR2 reads ANQGSEA. The CDR3 totals 13 residues. Of note for this clone: Its antigen is not identified.

The study, taken as a whole, reports: In scalp and blood, many expanded lesional clones persisted during tofacitinib. Both scalp clonality and the expanded CD8+ clones among the top 100 showed a significant decrease with tofacitinib. Any link of baseline CD8+ expansion to response, resting on one nonresponder, remains uncertain.

Treatment of the sample: oral pan-JAK inhibitor, 5-10 mg twice daily. Individuals with alopecia areata gave both lesional scalp punch biopsies and peripheral blood for collection. cDNA prepared by RNA extraction and subsequent reverse transcription served as the template for sequencing. TCRdb's table, derived via immunoSEQ multiplex PCR, lists solely in-frame clones and lacks some. The sample has fewer than 350,000 clones; over 45% are singletons. The sequenced sample was CD4+ T cells sorted from blood, obtained at week 24, from a patient treated with tofacitinib. The chain joins TRBV29-1 to TRBJ2-7; D uncertain. The receptor comes from a human donor with alopecia areata. The CDR3 DNA reads as TGCAGCGTAGCCTCAATTTCCCCCTACGAGCAGTACTTC. It is translated as CSVASISPYEQYF.